This TCR beta chain comes out of a study of shared clonotypes between healthy human individuals. Using immunoSEQ multiplex PCR, the repertoire was profiled, and TCRdb retains in-frame clones only, with some absent. The data contain 2 million to 2.5 million clones, roughly 95% of them singletons. This TCR derives from a man aged 18 to 35 in good health. Sequencing used naive CD4+ T cells sorted from blood. Subset of the sample: CD45RA+ positively selected.

CDR3 amino acids: CASSLANEINIQYF. CDR3 DNA sequence: TGTGCCAGCAGCTTGGCCAATGAGATAAACATTCAGTACTTC. The chain employs TRBV5-6 and TRBJ2-4; no definite D call. Trimming cost V 0 bases and J 6 bases, with 10 bases left between them. Looked up from germline, CDR1 is SGHDT and CDR2 is YYEEEE. The CDR3 is 14 residues long.